A selection of T cell receptor beta chains follows, all from one sample in a study of T-cell memory formation after mild COVID-19. TCRdb fed the 5' RACE reads into MiXCR, producing one record per CDR3 protein. The sample records some 270,000 distinct CDR3 sequences, 15% being singletons. Sequencing used PBMCs or a T cell subset sorted from them (not recorded which). Receptors originate from an adult woman who had mild COVID-19 (a few samples of this study predate the infection). Cell type and time point are not known. Each CDR3 is given with its conserved first and last residue. The D gene is left open where the match is weak. A clone size is listed for some rows: how often the clone was seen (once, few, many), or a class if it is expanded.

-,TRBJ1-1,few,TRBV12-3/TRBV12-4,TGTGCCAGCAAACCACGGTCGGGAATGAACACTGAAGCTTTCTTT,CASKPRSGMNTEAFF
-,TRBJ1-1,-,TRBV19,TGTGCCAGTACCCATATCTGGACGGTGAAGAACACTGAAGCTTTCTTT,CASTHIWTVKNTEAFF
-,TRBJ2-7,few,TRBV18,TGTGCCAGCTCACCCGGCTCAGGGAAATACGAGCAGTACTTC,CASSPGSGKYEQYF
-,TRBJ2-5,-,TRBV18,TGTGCCAGCTCACTGGACAGTAAAGAGACCCAGTACTTC,CASSLDSKETQYF
-,TRBJ2-7,-,TRBV7-2,TGTGCCAGCAGCTTACTCAGGGTTAGCTCCTACGAGCAGTACTTC,CASSLLRVSSYEQYF
-,TRBJ2-3,-,TRBV7-8,TGTGCCAGCAGCTTAGCGATGGTAGCGTCAGATACGCAGTATTTT,CASSLAMVASDTQYF
-,TRBJ2-1,-,TRBV18,TGTGCCAGCTCACTGGCCAGTTACAATGAGCAGTTCTTC,CASSLASYNEQFF
TRBD2,TRBJ2-1,-,TRBV4-3,TGCGCCAGCAGCCAAGTTTTTCGGGAGGATGAGCAGTTCTTC,CASSQVFREDEQFF
-,TRBJ2-7,few,TRBV20-1,TGCAGCGCTAAGTCGGTAGCCTACGAGCAGTACTTC,CSAKSVAYEQYF
TRBD1,TRBJ2-7,many,TRBV6-6,TGTGCCACCAGCACGGTAGACAGGGGGCGCCCCTACGAGCAGTACTTC,CATSTVDRGRPYEQYF
-,TRBJ2-7,many,TRBV6-6,TGTGCCAGCACGGAAATAGAGGTGAACTACGAGCAGTACTTC,CASTEIEVNYEQYF
-,TRBJ1-1,-,TRBV30,TGTGCCTGGAGTCCAGGCCCAAGGACTGAAGCTTTCTTT,CAWSPGPRTEAFF
TRBD2,TRBJ2-3,-,TRBV5-1,TGCGCCAGCAGCAGGAGCTCTAGCGGGTATTCAGATACGCAGTATTTT,CASSRSSSGYSDTQYF
TRBD2,TRBJ2-7,few,TRBV20-1,TGCAGTGCTAGTAGCGGGATCCACTCCTACGAGCAGTACTTC,CSASSGIHSYEQYF
-,TRBJ2-2,few,TRBV12-3/TRBV12-4,TGTGCCAGCAGTTCCCGCCGGGTCCTGAACACCGGGGAGCTGTTTTTT,CASSSRRVLNTGELFF
TRBD2,TRBJ2-3,-,TRBV5-1,TGCGCCAGCAGCCTGACTAGCGGGGGTGTGGCAGATACGCAGTATTTT,CASSLTSGGVADTQYF
-,TRBJ1-1,-,TRBV5-6,TGTGCCAGCAGCTTCCGGGGGATTGGGAACACTGAAGCTTTCTTT,CASSFRGIGNTEAFF
-,TRBJ1-4,-,TRBV4-1,TGCGCCAGCAGCCAAGATTTGAAGCTACGGGGAAAACTGTTTTTT,CASSQDLKLRGKLFF
TRBD1,TRBJ1-3,-,TRBV20-1,TGCAGTGCTAGAGGACAGGGTGTCTCTGGAAACACCATATATTTT,CSARGQGVSGNTIYF
-,TRBJ1-1,-,TRBV18,TGTGCCAGCTCACCAACCGGACAGATGAACGAAGCTTTCTTT,CASSPTGQMNEAFF
TRBD2,TRBJ2-5,many,TRBV27,TGTGCCAGCAGTCATCTACTAGCGGGGGTTGGTGAGACCCAGTACTTC,CASSHLLAGVGETQYF
TRBD2,TRBJ2-5,-,TRBV29-1,TGCAGCGTTACGACTAGCGGGGGTGAGACCCAGTACTTC,CSVTTSGGETQYF
-,TRBJ1-1,-,TRBV7-9,TGTGCCAGCAGCATGAGGGAGAACACTGAAGCTTTCTTT,CASSMRENTEAFF
-,TRBJ2-6,-,TRBV6-2/TRBV6-3,TGTGCCAGCAGTTGGGACCTCAGGGCCAACGTCCTGACTTTC,CASSWDLRANVLTF
-,TRBJ2-7,-,TRBV9,TGTGCCAGCAGCGTTGGGTTTGGAGGGGGCGAGCAGTACTTC,CASSVGFGGGEQYF
TRBD1,TRBJ1-2,-,TRBV20-1,TGCAGTGCCGACCCGACAGGGGATTATAGTGGCTACACCTTC,CSADPTGDYSGYTF
TRBD2,TRBJ2-5,-,TRBV11-2,TGTGCCAGCAGCTTAGGTGGCGGGGGGCGAGAGACCCAGTACTTC,CASSLGGGGRETQYF